This T cell receptor beta chain was observed in a study of T-cell memory formation after mild COVID-19. General observations from the study: Pre-infection memory carried some responding clones, suggesting that cross-reactive memory joined. Clonal second-wave expansions that peaked on day 37 had unconfirmed SARS-CoV-2 specificity.

Per the germline V gene, CDR1 is LGHNA and CDR2 is YNFKEQ. The CDR3 is 15 residues long. Trimming cost V 1 base and J 1 base, with 7 bases left between them. This clonotype has only a few counts. Antigen unknown. 5'RACE primed from the constant segment yielded TCR alpha and TCR beta cDNA libraries bearing sample barcodes and UMIs. TCRdb redid the calling of the 5' RACE reads with MiXCR, one entry per CDR3 protein. This sample has about 49,000 distinct CDR3 sequences, with approximately 7% found just once. Sample: PBMCs or a T cell subset sorted from them (not recorded which). The TCR comes from a young man who had mild COVID-19 (a few samples of this study predate the infection). Cell type and time point are not known. This sequence joins TRBV4-2 and TRBJ2-2; a possible D gene is TRBD1 (5 bases). The CDR3 sequence is CASSQGQGNTGELFF. The CDR3, as DNA: TGTGCCAGCAGCCAAGGGCAGGGGAACACCGGGGAGCTGTTTTTT.